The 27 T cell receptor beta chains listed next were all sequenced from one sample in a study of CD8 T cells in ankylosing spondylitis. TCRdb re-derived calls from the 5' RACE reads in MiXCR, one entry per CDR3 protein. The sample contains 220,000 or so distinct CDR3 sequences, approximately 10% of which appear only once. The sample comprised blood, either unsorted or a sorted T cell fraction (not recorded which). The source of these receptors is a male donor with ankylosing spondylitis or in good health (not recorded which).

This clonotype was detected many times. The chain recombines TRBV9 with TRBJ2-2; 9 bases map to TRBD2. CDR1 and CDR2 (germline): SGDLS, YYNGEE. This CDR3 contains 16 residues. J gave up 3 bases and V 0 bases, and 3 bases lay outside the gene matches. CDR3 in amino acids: CASSVVSGGYTGELFF. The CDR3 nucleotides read TGTGCCAGCAGCGTAGTGAGCGGGGGGTACACCGGGGAGCTGTTTTTT.

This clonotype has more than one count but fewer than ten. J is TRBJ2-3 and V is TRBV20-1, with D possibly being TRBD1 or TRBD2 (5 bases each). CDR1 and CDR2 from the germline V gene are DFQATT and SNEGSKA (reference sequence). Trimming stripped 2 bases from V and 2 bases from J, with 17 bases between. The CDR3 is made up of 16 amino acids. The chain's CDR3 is CSARLTPGPNTDTQYF. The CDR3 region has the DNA TGCAGTGCTAGACTCACCCCGGGACCGAACACAGATACGCAGTATTTT.

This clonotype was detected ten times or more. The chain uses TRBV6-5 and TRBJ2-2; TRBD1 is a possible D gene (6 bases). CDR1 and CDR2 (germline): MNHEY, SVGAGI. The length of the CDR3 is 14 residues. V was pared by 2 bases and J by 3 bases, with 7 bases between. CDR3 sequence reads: CASSYTGYTGELFF. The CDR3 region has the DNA TGTGCCAGCAGTTACACAGGGTACACCGGGGAGCTGTTTTTT.

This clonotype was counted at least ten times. CDR3 sequence reads: CSARDPMADTQYF. CDR3 nucleotide sequence: TGCAGTGCTAGAGATCCAATGGCAGATACGCAGTATTTT. The chain couples TRBV20-1 to TRBJ2-3; D is ambiguous. The germline V and J ends were trimmed by 0 bases and 4 bases, with 8 bases remaining between them. CDR3 length: 13 residues. CDR1 DFQATT and CDR2 SNEGSKA come from the germline V gene (reference sequence).

This CDR3 reads CASSQDLGPSGNTIYF. CDR3 DNA: TGTGCCAGCAGCCAAGATCTTGGACCTTCTGGAAACACCATATATTTT. V usage is TRBV14 and J usage is TRBJ1-3; no definite D call. V was cut by 0 bases and J by 1 base, with 10 bases left in between. Germline loops: CDR1 SGHDN, CDR2 FVKESK. The length of the CDR3 is 16 residues.

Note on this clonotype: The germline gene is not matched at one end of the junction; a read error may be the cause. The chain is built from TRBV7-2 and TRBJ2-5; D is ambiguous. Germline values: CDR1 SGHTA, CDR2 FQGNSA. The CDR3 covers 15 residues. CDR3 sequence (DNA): TGTGCCTGCAGCTTACCGGCCAGCGACCAAGAGACCCAGTACTTC. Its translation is CACSLPASDQETQYF.

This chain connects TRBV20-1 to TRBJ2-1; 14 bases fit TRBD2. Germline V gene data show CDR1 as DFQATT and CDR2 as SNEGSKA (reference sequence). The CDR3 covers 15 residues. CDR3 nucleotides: TGCTGTTTCCCGGGGACTAGCGGGGGTTCCGATGAGCAGTTCTTC. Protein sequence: CCFPGTSGGSDEQFF.

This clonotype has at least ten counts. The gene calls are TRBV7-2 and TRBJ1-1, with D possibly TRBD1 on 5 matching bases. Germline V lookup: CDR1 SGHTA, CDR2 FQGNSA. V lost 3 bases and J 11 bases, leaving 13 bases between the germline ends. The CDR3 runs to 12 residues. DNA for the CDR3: TGTGCCAGCAGCTTCAGGGCCACGATGGCTTTCTTT. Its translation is CASSFRATMAFF.

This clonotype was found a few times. CDR3 protein: CASSQGRGLTEKLFF. The CDR3 DNA is TGTGCCAGCAGCCAGGGGCGAGGGCTGACTGAAAAACTGTTTTTT. The chain employs TRBV7-2 and TRBJ1-4, with a weak D call TRBD1 (6 bases). The CDR3 runs 15 residues. Germline values: CDR1 SGHTA, CDR2 FQGNSA. The V and J ends lost 5 bases and 7 bases respectively, with 17 bases between them.

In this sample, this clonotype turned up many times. DNA of the CDR3: TGTGCCAGCAGCCGCCAAGCCAGAGATACGCAGTATTTT. Its protein is CASSRQARDTQYF. The V and J genes are TRBV12-3 or TRBV12-4 and TRBJ2-3; D remains ambiguous. The length of the CDR3 is 13 residues. V gave up 6 bases and J gave up 5 bases, with 12 bases separating them.

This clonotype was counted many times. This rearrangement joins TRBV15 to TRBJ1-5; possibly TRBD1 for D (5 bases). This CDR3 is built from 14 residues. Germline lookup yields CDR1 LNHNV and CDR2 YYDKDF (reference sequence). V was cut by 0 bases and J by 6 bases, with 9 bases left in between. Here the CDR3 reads CATSRERGSQPQHF. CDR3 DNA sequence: TGTGCCACCAGCAGAGAGCGGGGGAGTCAGCCCCAGCATTTT.

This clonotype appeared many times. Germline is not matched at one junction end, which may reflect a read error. The CDR3 loop is CASSADSSGVNVLTF. CDR3 bases: TGTGCCAGCAGCGCGGACAGCTCTGGGGTCAACGTCCTGACTTTC. The V call is TRBV7-3, the J call TRBJ2-6; possibly TRBD1 for D (6 bases). Germline V gene data show CDR1 as SGHTA and CDR2 as FQGTGA. This CDR3 is built from 15 residues.

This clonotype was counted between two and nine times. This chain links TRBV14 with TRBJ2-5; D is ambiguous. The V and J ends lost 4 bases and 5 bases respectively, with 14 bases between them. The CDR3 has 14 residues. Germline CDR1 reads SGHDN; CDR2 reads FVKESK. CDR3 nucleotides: TGTGCCAGCAGCCCCCAGTTGGGGTTGGAGACCCAGTACTTC. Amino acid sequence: CASSPQLGLETQYF. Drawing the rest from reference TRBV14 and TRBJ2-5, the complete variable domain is EAGVTQFPSHSVIEKGQTVTLRCDPISGHDNLYWYRRVMGKEIKFLLHFVKESKQDESGMPNNRFLAERTGGTYSTLKVQPAELEDSGVYFCASSPQLGLETQYFGPGTRLLVL.

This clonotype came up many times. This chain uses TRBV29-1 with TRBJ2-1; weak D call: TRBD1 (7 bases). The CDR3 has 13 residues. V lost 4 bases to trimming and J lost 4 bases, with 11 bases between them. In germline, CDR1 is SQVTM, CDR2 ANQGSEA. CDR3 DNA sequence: TGCAGCGTTGCGCAGGGGGGATACAATGAGCAGTTCTTC. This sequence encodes CSVAQGGYNEQFF.

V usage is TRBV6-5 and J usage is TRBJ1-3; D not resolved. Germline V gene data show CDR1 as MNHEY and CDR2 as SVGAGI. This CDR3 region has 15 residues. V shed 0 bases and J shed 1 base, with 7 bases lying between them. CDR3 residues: CASSYSLKSGNTIYF. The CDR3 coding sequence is TGTGCCAGCAGTTACTCGTTGAAGTCTGGAAACACCATATATTTT.

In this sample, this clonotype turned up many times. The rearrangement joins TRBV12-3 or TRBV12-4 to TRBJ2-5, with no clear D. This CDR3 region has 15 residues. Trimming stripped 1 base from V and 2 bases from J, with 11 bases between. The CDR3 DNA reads TGTGCCAGCAGTTTAGATCTAGGGCTTCAAGAGACCCAGTACTTC. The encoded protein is CASSLDLGLQETQYF.

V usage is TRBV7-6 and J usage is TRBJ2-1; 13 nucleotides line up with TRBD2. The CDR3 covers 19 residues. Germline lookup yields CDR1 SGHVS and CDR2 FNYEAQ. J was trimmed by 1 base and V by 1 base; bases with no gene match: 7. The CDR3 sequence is CASSLGTSGGVGSYNEQFF. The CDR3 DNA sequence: TGTGCCAGCAGCTTAGGGACTAGCGGGGGTGTGGGTTCCTACAATGAGCAGTTCTTC.

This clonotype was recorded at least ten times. The CDR3 region is CASSYRTSGSTDTQYF. In DNA, the CDR3 is TGTGCCAGCAGCTACAGGACTAGCGGCAGCACAGATACGCAGTATTTT. This rearrangement joins TRBV5-6 to TRBJ2-3, with 10 bases fitting TRBD2. Germline values: CDR1 SGHDT, CDR2 YYEEEE. Trimming cost V 3 bases and J 0 bases; bases outside gene matches: 4. The CDR3 is 16 residues long.

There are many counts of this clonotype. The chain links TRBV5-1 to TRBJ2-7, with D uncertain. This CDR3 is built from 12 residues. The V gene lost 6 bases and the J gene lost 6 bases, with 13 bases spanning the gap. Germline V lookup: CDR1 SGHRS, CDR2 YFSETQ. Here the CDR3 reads CASNPTTGEQYF. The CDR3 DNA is TGCGCCAGCAACCCCACAACGGGCGAGCAGTACTTC.

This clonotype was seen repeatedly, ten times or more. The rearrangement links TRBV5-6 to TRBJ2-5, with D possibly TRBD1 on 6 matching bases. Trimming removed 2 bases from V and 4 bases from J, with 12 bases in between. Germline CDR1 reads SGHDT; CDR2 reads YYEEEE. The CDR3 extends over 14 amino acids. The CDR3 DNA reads TGTGCCAGCAGCTTTTCGGTCAGGGGAGAGACCCAGTACTTC. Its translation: CASSFSVRGETQYF.

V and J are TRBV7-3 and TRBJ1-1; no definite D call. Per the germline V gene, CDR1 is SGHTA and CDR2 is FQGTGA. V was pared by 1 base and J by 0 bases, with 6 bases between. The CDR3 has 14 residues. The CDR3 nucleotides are TGTGCCAGCAGCTTAAGGGCGGTGAACACTGAAGCTTTCTTT. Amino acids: CASSLRAVNTEAFF.

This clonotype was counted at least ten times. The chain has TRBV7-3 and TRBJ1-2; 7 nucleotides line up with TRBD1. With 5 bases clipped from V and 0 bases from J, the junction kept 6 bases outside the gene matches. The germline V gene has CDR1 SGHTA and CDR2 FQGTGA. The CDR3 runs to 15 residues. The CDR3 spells CASSPSGGANYGYTF. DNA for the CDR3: TGTGCCAGCAGCCCTTCAGGGGGGGCTAACTATGGCTACACCTTC.

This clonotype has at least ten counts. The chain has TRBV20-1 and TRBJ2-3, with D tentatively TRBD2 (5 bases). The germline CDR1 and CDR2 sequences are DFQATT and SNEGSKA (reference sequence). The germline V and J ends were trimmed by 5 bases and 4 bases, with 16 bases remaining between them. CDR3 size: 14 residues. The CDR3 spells CSAVRSSGADTQYF. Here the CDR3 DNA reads TGCAGTGCTGTCCGGTCATCCGGGGCAGATACGCAGTATTTT.

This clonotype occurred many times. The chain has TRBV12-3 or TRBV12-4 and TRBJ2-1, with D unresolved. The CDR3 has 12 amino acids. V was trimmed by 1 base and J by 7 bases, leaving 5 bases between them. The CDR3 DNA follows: TGTGCCAGCAGTTTAGGTATGAATGAGCAGTTCTTC. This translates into CASSLGMNEQFF.

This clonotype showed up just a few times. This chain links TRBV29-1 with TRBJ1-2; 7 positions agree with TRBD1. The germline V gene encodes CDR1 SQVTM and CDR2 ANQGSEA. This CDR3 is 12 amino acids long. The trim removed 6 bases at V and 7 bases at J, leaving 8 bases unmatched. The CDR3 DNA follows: TGCAGCGTAGATACCCACAGGGGTGGCTACACCTTC. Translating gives CSVDTHRGGYTF.

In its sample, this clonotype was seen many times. The CDR3 loop is CASSILRPAGPYSNQPQHF. CDR3 nucleotide sequence: TGTGCCAGCAGCATCCTCCGCCCCGCAGGGCCGTATAGCAATCAGCCCCAGCATTTT. The rearrangement uses TRBV11-1 and TRBJ1-5, with D possibly being TRBD1 (5 bases). The CDR3 has 19 amino acids. Deletions cut 5 bases from V and 0 bases from J, with 23 bases between. CDR1 is SGHAT and CDR2 is FQDESV in the germline V gene (reference sequence).

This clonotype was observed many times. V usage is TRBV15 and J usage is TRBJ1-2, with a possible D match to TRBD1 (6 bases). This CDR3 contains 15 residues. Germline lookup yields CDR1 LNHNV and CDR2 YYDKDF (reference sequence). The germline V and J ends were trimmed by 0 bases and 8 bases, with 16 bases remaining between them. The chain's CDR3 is CATSRENGGIGGYTF. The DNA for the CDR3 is TGTGCCACCAGCAGAGAAAACGGGGGCATAGGAGGCTACACCTTC.